The rows below give T cell receptor beta chains drawn from one sample of a study of blood T cells in healthy people across ages. TCRdb passed the 5' RACE reads through MiXCR, listing each CDR3 protein once. Of 1.5 million to 2 million distinct CDR3 sequences in the sample, 40% to 55% were seen once. The sample comprised blood. The source is a middle-aged woman in good health. The CDR3 runs from the conserved cysteine through the conserved F or W. D genes are given only for firm matches. Size tells how often a clone was seen (once, few, many) or the class of an expanded clone, and some rows leave it out.

size	D	V	J	DNA	CDR3
NA	TRBD2	TRBV11-2	TRBJ2-1	TGTGCCAGCAGCACGAGCGGGGGGCGCGGCGATGAGCAGTTCTTC	CASSTSGGRGDEQFF
NA	NA	TRBV6-5	TRBJ2-5	TGTGCCAGCAGTCGCGTGGGCCTACAAGAGACCCAGTACTTC	CASSRVGLQETQYF
NA	TRBD1	TRBV6-5	TRBJ2-4	TGTGCCAGCAGTTACATGCGAGCGGACAGGCGGTCGGGCAAAAACATTCAGTACTTC	CASSYMRADRRSGKNIQYF
NA	TRBD1	TRBV18	TRBJ2-3	TGTGCCAGCTCAGCCTACAGGGGCCAGCACACAGATACGCAGTATTTT	CASSAYRGQHTDTQYF
NA	TRBD2	TRBV19	TRBJ2-3	TGTGCCAGTAGTACTAGCGGGGGGTCAGATACGCAGTATTTT	CASSTSGGSDTQYF
few	TRBD2	TRBV29-1	TRBJ2-1	TGCAGCGTTGATCCCAGGGCTAGCGGGGGGCCGAATGAGCAGTTCTTC	CSVDPRASGGPNEQFF
few	TRBD1	TRBV29-1	TRBJ2-5	TGCAGCGTTGCCGGGGACAGTCAAGAGACCCAGTACTTC	CSVAGDSQETQYF
NA	NA	TRBV10-3	TRBJ1-2	TGTGCCATCCCCTCCGACATTTATGGCTACACCTTC	CAIPSDIYGYTF
once	NA	TRBV5-6	TRBJ1-4	TGTGCCAGCAGCTTATACAGCGTTAATGAAAAACTGTTTTTT	CASSLYSVNEKLFF
few	TRBD2	TRBV7-9	TRBJ2-1	TGCGCCAGCAGCTTCGGGACTAGCGGGGGGGCCTACAATGAGCAGTTCTTC	CASSFGTSGGAYNEQFF
few	TRBD2	TRBV15	TRBJ2-5	TGTGCCACCAGCACCCGGACTAGCGGGGGGGTTTATGAGACCCAGTACTTC	CATSTRTSGGVYETQYF
few	NA	TRBV29-1	TRBJ1-2	TGCAGCGTTTTCGGCGGGGGCTATGGCTACACCTTC	CSVFGGGYGYTF
NA	NA	TRBV6-5	TRBJ2-2	TGTGCCAGCAGGCACGTCGGGGAGCTGTTTTTT	CASRHVGELFF
NA	TRBD2	TRBV6-2/TRBV6-3	TRBJ2-5	TGTGCCAGCAGTTACTCGATCAAGCTAGCGGGGGGCAGAGAGACCCAGTACTTC	CASSYSIKLAGGRETQYF
few	NA	TRBV7-2	TRBJ2-3	TGTGCCAGCAGCTCAAATGGGGTGGGGACAGATACGCAGTATTTT	CASSSNGVGTDTQYF
NA	TRBD1	TRBV3-1	TRBJ1-2	TGTGCCAGCAGCCACGACGGACAGGCGACTGCTGGCTACACCTTC	CASSHDGQATAGYTF
NA	NA	TRBV2	TRBJ2-7	TGTGCCAGCAGTGAATACTGGGGCGAGCAGTACTTC	CASSEYWGEQYF
NA	TRBD1	TRBV29-1	TRBJ2-5	TGCAGCGCACTGACAGGGGGCCTTTCCGTCAAGACCCAGTACTTC	CSALTGGLSVKTQYF
NA	NA	TRBV5-1	TRBJ2-6	TGCGCCAGCAGCCTTTCAATTGACAGAGCCGGGGCCAACGTCCTGACTTTC	CASSLSIDRAGANVLTF
NA	NA	TRBV27	TRBJ2-7	TGTGCCAGCAGTACCCACCGAGGACAGAGAGGCCGGTACGAGCAGTACTTC	CASSTHRGQRGRYEQYF
NA	TRBD1	TRBV5-5	TRBJ2-1	TGTGCCAGCAGCTGGGGCGGGACAGGGGGACTTGAGCAGTTCTTC	CASSWGGTGGLEQFF
NA	TRBD2	TRBV27	TRBJ2-5	TGTGCCAGCAGTTTCATACTAGCGGGGGACCCCGTTGGGACCCAGTACTTC	CASSFILAGDPVGTQYF
NA	TRBD1	TRBV20-1	TRBJ1-5	TGCAGTGCTAGAGCCAACAGGGGAAATTTTAATCAGCCCCAGCATTTT	CSARANRGNFNQPQHF
NA	NA	TRBV13	TRBJ2-5	TGTGCCAGCAGCTTAGGGTCGAGGGCCGCAGAGTTACTCCAAGAGACCCAGTACTTC	CASSLGSRAAELLQETQYF
NA	TRBD1	TRBV12-3/TRBV12-4	TRBJ1-4	TGTGCCAGCAGGCTCAGGGGGGTAAATGAAAAACTGTTTTTT	CASRLRGVNEKLFF
NA	NA	TRBV7-8	TRBJ2-1	TGTGCCAGCAGCTTAGAAGTTGGAACTAAGGACAATGAGCAGTTCTTC	CASSLEVGTKDNEQFF
few	NA	TRBV20-1	TRBJ2-4	TGCAGTGCTAGAGGGAAAAACATTCAGTACTTC	CSARGKNIQYF
NA	NA	TRBV4-2	TRBJ1-2	TGTGCCAGCAGCCAGGAAGAAGCTAACTATGGCTACACCTTC	CASSQEEANYGYTF
few	TRBD1	TRBV2	TRBJ2-1	TGTGCCAGCAGTTATGGACAGGGGATAAATGAGCAGTTCTTC	CASSYGQGINEQFF
NA	TRBD1	TRBV28	TRBJ2-1	TGTGCCAGCAGTTTTTCCAAACAGGGGCTGGAGGAGCAGTTCTTC	CASSFSKQGLEEQFF
few	NA	TRBV27	TRBJ2-4	TGTGCCAGCAGTTTATCGGCCGGGTTTAACATTCAGTACTTC	CASSLSAGFNIQYF
NA	TRBD2	TRBV7-6	TRBJ2-1	TGTGCCAGCAGCTTAGAGGGACTAGGAACCTACAATGAGCAGTTCTTC	CASSLEGLGTYNEQFF
NA	NA	TRBV20-1	TRBJ1-2	TGCAGTGCAGAACAGGGAATCTATGGCTACACCTTC	CSAEQGIYGYTF
many	NA	TRBV27	TRBJ2-7	TGTGCCAGCAGCCCGGCAGGGTCCTACGAGCAGTACTTC	CASSPAGSYEQYF
NA	TRBD1	TRBV6-5	TRBJ1-1	TGTGCCAGCAGCATCCTAGGACAGGTTGAAGCTTTCTTT	CASSILGQVEAFF
few	NA	TRBV29-1	TRBJ2-3	TGCAGCGTTGAAGGAGGGCTCGGCTACCCCACAGATACGCAGTATTTT	CSVEGGLGYPTDTQYF
NA	NA	TRBV7-2	TRBJ2-3	TGTGCCAGCAGCCGCATATTACATCGGGATACGCAGTATTTT	CASSRILHRDTQYF
NA	NA	TRBV20-1	TRBJ1-6	TGCAGTGCTAGACCCACCCCCGGCTACTATAATTCACCCCTCCACTTT	CSARPTPGYYNSPLHF
once	NA	TRBV6-2/TRBV6-3	TRBJ2-4	TGTGCCATTACCCCTTCACAGGGCTCAGCCCACAACATTCAGTACTTC	CAITPSQGSAHNIQYF
NA	NA	TRBV6-2/TRBV6-3	TRBJ1-2	TGTGCCAGCAACGACCCGGGACGGTTCTATGGCTACACCTTC	CASNDPGRFYGYTF